This T cell receptor beta chain comes out of a study of control samples from healthy donors and cancer patients. The ends were cut back, 0 bases at V and 2 bases at J, with 20 bases in the middle. The germline gives CDR1 LGHNA, CDR2 YSLEER. This CDR3 is built from 18 residues. Sequencing used immunoSEQ multiplex PCR; TCRdb keeps in-frame clones, though not all of them. The sample has 140,000 to 150,000 clones; 80% to 95% are singletons. The chain joins TRBV4-3 to TRBJ2-7; perhaps TRBD2 as D (5 bases). The source is a man younger than 35 in good health. The sequenced sample consisted of blood. The CDR3 spells CASSQDWASPDRPYEQYF. CDR3 sequence (DNA): TGCGCCAGCAGCCAAGATTGGGCTAGCCCCGACCGCCCCTACGAGCAGTACTTC.